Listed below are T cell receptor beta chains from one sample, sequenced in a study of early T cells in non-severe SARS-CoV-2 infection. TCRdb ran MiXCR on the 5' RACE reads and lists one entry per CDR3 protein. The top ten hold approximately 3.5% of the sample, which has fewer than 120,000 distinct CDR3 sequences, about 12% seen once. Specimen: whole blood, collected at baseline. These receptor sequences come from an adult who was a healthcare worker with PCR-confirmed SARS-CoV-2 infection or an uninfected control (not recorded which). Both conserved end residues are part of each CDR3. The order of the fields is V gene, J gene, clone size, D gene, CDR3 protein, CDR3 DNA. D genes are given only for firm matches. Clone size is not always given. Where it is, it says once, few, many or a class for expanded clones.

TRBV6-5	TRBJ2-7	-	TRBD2	CVSSYGTSGDRSYEQYF	TGTGTCAGCAGTTACGGGACTAGCGGGGATCGCTCCTACGAGCAGTACTTC
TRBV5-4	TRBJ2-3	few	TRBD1	CASSTEDRATDTQYF	TGTGCCAGCAGCACCGAGGACAGGGCCACAGATACGCAGTATTTT
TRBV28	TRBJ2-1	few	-	CASSYLPSEQFF	TGTGCCAGCAGTTACCTCCCTAGCGAGCAGTTCTTC
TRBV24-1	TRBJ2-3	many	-	CATSDWDQDRTDTQYF	TGTGCCACCAGTGATTGGGACCAAGACCGGACAGATACGCAGTATTTT
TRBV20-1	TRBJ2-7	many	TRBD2	CSARDRLAGALREQYF	TGCAGTGCTAGAGATCGGCTAGCGGGGGCCCTGCGCGAGCAGTACTTC
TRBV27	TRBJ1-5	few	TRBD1	CASSEGAPAQPQHF	TGTGCCAGCAGTGAGGGGGCCCCCGCTCAGCCCCAGCATTTT
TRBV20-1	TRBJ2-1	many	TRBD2	CSAPRGAGGPDNEQFF	TGCAGTGCTCCTCGTGGGGCGGGAGGGCCTGACAATGAGCAGTTCTTC
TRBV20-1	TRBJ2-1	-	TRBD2	CSARGTSLYSYNEQFF	TGCAGTGCTAGAGGGACTAGCTTATACTCCTACAATGAGCAGTTCTTC
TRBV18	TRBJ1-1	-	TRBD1	CASSPRQGVNTEAFF	TGTGCCAGCTCACCAAGGCAGGGGGTAAACACTGAAGCTTTCTTT
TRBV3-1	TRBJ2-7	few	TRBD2	CASSQGLAGAYEQYF	TGTGCCAGCAGCCAAGGACTAGCGGGGGCCTACGAGCAGTACTTC
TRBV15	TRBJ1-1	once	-	CATSRWDDEAFF	TGTGCCACCAGCAGGTGGGACGATGAAGCTTTCTTT
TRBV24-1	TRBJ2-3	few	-	CATSDSWGSAGDTQYF	TGTGCCACCAGTGATTCCTGGGGATCCGCCGGAGATACGCAGTATTTT
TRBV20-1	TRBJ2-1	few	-	CSASRTNEQFF	TGCAGTGCTTCCAGGACCAATGAGCAGTTCTTC
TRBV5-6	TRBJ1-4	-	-	CASSMGHPNEKLFF	TGTGCCAGCAGCATGGGACACCCGAATGAAAAACTGTTTTTT
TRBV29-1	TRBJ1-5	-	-	CSVEVGGSNQPQHF	TGCAGCGTTGAAGTAGGGGGAAGCAATCAGCCCCAGCATTTT
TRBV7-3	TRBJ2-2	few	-	CASSLLASSGELFF	TGTGCCAGCAGCTTATTGGCCTCTTCCGGGGAGCTGTTTTTT
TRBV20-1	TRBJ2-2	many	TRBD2	CSAFSGGAPGELFF	TGCAGTGCTTTCAGCGGGGGGGCCCCCGGGGAGCTGTTTTTT
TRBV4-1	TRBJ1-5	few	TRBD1	CASSQVTGGFDQPQHF	TGCGCCAGCAGCCAAGTCACAGGGGGCTTCGATCAGCCCCAGCATTTT
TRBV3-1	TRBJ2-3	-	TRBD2	CASSQGATSGRAQDTQYF	TGTGCCAGCAGCCAAGGTGCGACTAGCGGGAGGGCCCAAGATACGCAGTATTTT
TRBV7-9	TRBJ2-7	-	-	CASSLSAGKNEQYF	TGTGCCAGCAGCTTATCCGCAGGGAAAAACGAGCAGTACTTC
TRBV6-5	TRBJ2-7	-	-	CASSRLTDYEQYF	TGTGCCAGCAGTCGATTAACCGATTACGAGCAGTACTTC
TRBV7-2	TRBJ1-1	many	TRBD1	CASSSRPGQGFLHTEAFF	TGTGCCAGCAGCTCCCGTCCGGGACAGGGGTTTCTCCACACTGAAGCTTTCTTT
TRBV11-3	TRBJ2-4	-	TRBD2	CASSPGGAKNIQYF	TGTGCCAGCAGCCCGGGGGGGGCCAAAAACATTCAGTACTTC